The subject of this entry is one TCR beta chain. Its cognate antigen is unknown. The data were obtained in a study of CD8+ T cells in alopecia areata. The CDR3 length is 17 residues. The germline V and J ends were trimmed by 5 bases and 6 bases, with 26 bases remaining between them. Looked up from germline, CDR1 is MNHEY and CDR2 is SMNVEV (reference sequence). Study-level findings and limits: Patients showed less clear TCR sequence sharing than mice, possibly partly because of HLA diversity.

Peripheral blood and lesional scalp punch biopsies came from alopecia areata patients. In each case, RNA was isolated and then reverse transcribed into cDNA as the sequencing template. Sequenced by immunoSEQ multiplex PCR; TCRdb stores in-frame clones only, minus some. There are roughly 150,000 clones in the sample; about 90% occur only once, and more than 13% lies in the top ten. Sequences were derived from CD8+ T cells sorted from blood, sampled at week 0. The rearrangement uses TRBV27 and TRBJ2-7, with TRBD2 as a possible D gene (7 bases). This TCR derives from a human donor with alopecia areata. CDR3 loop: CASSVTPPGGPRGEQYF. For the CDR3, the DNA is TGTGCCAGCAGTGTAACCCCCCCGGGGGGCCCTCGAGGCGAGCAGTACTTC.